This TCR beta chain was sequenced in a study of T-cell reconstitution after alpha-beta-depleted transplantation in children. It was with unique molecular identifiers that the TCRbeta library was prepared. TCRdb reprocessed the PCR reads with MiXCR, giving one entry per CDR3 protein. Of fewer than 400,000 distinct CDR3 sequences in the sample, around 21% were seen once. This clonotype was picked up many times. This CDR3 is built from 14 residues. Trimming took 3 bases from V and 2 from J, leaving 10 bases between them. The source material was PBMCs from the stem cell graft donor, sampled from the stem cell graft. The genes are TRBV12-3 or TRBV12-4 and TRBJ2-5, with D possibly matching TRBD1 (5 bases). The receptor's source is a human donor who donated a stem cell graft to a child with acute myeloid leukemia. This chain's CDR3 is CASSFQGGQETQYF. The CDR3 region has the DNA TGTGCCAGCAGTTTCCAGGGTGGGCAAGAGACCCAGTACTTC.